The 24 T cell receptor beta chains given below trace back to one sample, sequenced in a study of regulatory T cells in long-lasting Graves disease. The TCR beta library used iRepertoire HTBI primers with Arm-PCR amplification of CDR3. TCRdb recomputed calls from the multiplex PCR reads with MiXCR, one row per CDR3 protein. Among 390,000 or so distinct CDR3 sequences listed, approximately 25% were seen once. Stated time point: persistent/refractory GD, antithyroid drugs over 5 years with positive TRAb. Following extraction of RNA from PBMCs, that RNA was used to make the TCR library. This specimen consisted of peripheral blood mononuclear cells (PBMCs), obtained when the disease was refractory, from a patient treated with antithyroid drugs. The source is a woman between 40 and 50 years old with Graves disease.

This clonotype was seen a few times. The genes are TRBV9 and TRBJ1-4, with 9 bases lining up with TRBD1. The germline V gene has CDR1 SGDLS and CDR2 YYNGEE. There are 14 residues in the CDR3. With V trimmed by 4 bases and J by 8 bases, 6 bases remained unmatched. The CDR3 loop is CASSPGTGREKLFF. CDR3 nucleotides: TGTGCCAGCAGCCCAGGGACAGGGCGGGAAAAACTGTTTTTT.

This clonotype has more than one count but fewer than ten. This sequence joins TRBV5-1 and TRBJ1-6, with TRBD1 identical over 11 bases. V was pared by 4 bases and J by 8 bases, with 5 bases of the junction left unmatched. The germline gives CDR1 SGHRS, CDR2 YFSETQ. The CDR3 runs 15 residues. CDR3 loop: CASSERTGGDSPLHF. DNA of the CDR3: TGCGCCAGCAGCGAACGGACAGGGGGCGATTCACCCCTCCACTTT.

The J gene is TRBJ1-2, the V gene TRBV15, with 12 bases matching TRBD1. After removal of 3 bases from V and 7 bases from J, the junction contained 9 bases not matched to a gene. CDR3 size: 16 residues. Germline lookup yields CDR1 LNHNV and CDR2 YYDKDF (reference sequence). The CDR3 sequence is CATSSPGQGAFFGYTF. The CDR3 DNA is TGTGCCACCAGCAGTCCGGGACAGGGGGCATTTTTTGGCTACACCTTC. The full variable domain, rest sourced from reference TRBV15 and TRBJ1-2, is DAMVIQNPRYQVTQFGKPVTLSCSQTLNHNVMYWYQQKSSQAPKLLFHYYDKDFNNEADTPDNFQSRRPNTSFCFLDIRSPGLGDTAMYLCATSSPGQGAFFGYTFGSGTRLTVV.

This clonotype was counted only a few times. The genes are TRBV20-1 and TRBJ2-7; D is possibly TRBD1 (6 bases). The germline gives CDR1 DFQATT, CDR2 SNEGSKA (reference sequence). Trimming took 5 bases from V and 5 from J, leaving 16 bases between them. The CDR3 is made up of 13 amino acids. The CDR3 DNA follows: TGCAGTGCTTTACAGGGAGCGACAAACGAGCAGTACTTC. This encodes CSALQGATNEQYF.

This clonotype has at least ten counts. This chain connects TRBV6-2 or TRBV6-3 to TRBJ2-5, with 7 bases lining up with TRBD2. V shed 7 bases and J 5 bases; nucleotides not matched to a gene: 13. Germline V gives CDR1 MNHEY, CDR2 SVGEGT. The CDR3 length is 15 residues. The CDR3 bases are TGTGCCAGCACCATGAGCGGGACTCTCTTGGAGACCCAGTACTTC. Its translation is CASTMSGTLLETQYF.

The CDR3 DNA is TGTGCCAGCAGCCCCAGACAGGGCGGTTTCCAGCCCCAGCATTTT. Its translation: CASSPRQGGFQPQHF. This chain links TRBV6-1 with TRBJ1-5, with 7 bases fitting TRBD1. Germline trimming cut 6 bases from V and 7 bases from J; bases unmatched to any gene: 12. The germline V gene has CDR1 MNHNS and CDR2 SASEGT. CDR3 length: 15 residues.

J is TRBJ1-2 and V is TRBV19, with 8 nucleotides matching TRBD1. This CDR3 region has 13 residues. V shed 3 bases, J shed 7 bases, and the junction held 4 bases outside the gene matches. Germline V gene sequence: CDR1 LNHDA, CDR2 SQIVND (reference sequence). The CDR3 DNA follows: TGTGCCAGTAGTATTGGACAGGGTGGTGGCTACACCTTC. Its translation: CASSIGQGGGYTF.

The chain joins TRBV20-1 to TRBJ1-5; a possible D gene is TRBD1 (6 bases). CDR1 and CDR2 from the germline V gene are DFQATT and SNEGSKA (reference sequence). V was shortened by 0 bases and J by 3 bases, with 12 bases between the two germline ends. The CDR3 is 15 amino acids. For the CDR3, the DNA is TGCAGTGCTAGAGATTTTGGGACATCCAATCAGCCCCAGCATTTT. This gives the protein CSARDFGTSNQPQHF.

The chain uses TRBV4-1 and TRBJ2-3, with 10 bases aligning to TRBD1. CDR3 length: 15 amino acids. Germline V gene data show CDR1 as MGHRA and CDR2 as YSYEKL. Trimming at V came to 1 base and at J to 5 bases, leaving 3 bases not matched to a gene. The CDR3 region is CASSQGQGALDTQYF. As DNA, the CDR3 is TGCGCCAGCAGCCAAGGACAGGGGGCGCTAGATACGCAGTATTTT.

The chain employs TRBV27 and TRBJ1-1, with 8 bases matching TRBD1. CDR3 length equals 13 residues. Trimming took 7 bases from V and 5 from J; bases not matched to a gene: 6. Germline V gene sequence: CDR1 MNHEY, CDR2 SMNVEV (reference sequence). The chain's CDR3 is CASMHRGGTEAFF. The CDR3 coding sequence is TGTGCCAGCATGCACAGGGGGGGGACTGAAGCTTTCTTT.

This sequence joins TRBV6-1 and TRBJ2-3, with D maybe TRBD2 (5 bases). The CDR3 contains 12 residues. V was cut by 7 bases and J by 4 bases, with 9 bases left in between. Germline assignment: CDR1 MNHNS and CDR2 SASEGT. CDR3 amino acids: CASMGVSDTQYF. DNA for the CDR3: TGTGCCAGCATGGGAGTGTCAGATACGCAGTATTTT.

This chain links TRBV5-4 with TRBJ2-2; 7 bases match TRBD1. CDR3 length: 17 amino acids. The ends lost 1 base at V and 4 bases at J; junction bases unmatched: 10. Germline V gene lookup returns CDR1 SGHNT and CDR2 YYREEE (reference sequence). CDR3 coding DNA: TGTGCCAGCAGCTTGAATCGAGGGGGCGATGGCACCGGGGAGCTGTTTTTT. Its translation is CASSLNRGGDGTGELFF.

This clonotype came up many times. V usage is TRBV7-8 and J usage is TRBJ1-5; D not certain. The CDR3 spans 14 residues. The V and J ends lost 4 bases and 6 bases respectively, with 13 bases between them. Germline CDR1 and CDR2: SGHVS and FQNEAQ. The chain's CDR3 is CASSSSVGIQPQHF. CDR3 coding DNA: TGTGCCAGCAGCTCGAGTGTGGGGATTCAGCCCCAGCATTTT.

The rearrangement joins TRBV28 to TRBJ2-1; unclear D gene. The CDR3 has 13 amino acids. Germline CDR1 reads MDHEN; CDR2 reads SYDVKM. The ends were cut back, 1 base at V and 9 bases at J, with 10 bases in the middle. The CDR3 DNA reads TGTGCCAGCAGTTTATATCTGGCGCGTGAGCAGTTCTTC. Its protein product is CASSLYLAREQFF.

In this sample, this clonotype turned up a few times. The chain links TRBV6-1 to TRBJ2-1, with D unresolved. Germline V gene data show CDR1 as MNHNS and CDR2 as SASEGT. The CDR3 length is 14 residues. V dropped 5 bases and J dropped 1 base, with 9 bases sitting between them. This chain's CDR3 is CASSRRESYNEQFF. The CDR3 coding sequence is TGTGCCAGCAGTCGAAGGGAATCCTACAATGAGCAGTTCTTC.

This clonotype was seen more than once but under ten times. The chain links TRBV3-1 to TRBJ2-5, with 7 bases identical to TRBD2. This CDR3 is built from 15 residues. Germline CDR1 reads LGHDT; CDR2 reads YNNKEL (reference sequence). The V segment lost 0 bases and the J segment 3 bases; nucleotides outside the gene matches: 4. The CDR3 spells CASSQESLAEETQYF. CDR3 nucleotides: TGTGCCAGCAGCCAAGAATCGCTAGCGGAAGAGACCCAGTACTTC.

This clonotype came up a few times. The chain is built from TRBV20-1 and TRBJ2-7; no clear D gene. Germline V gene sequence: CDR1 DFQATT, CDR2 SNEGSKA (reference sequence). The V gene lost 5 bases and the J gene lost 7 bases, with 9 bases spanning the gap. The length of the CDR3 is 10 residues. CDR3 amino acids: CSAANNEQYF. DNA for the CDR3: TGCAGTGCTGCGAACAATGAGCAGTACTTC.

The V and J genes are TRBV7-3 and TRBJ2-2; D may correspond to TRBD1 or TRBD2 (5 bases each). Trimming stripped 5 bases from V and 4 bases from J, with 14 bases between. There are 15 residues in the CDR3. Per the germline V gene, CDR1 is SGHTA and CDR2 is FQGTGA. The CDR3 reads CASSPEPGATGELFF. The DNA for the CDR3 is TGTGCCAGCAGCCCTGAACCCGGGGCCACCGGGGAGCTGTTTTTT.

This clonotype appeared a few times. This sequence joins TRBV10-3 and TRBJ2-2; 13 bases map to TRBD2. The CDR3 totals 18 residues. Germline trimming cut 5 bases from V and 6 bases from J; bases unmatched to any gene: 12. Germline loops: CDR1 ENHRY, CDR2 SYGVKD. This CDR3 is CAISSSGLAGTLAGELFF. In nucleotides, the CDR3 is TGTGCCATCAGTTCCTCGGGACTAGCGGGAACTCTAGCCGGGGAGCTGTTTTTT.

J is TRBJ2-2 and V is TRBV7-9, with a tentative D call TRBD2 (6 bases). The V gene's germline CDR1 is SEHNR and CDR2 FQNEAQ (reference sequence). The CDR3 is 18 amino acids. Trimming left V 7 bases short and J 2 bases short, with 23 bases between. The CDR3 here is CASTRYKVAELNTGELFF. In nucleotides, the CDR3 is TGTGCCAGCACTCGGTACAAGGTAGCGGAGCTTAACACCGGGGAGCTGTTTTTT.

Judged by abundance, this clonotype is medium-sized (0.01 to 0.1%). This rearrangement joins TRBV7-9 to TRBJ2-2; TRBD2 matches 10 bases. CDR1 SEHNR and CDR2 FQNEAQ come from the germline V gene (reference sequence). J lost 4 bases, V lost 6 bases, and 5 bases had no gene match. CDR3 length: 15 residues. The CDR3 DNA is TGTGCCAGCAGTTTGGCTAGCGGGAGCACCGGGGAGCTGTTTTTT. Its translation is CASSLASGSTGELFF.

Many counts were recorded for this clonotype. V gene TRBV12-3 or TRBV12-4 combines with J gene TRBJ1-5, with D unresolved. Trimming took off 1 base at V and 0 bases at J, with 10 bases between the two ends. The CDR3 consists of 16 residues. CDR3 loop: CASSLVAGYSNQPQHF. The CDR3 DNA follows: TGTGCCAGCAGTTTAGTGGCAGGCTATAGCAATCAGCCCCAGCATTTT.

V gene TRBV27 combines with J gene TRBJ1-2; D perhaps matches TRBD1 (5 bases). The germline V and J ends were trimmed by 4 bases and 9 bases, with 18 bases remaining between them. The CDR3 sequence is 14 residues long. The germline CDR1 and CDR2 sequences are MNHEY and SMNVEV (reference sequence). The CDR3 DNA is TGTGCCAGCAGTTCTCTCGGGGGGGACTTCAGCTACACCTTC. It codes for CASSSLGGDFSYTF.

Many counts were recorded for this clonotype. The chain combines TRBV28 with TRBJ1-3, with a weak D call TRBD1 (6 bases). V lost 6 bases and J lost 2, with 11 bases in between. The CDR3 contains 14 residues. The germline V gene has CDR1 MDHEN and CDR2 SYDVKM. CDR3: CASRLGHAGNTIYF. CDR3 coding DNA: TGTGCCAGCAGGTTGGGACACGCTGGAAACACCATATATTTT. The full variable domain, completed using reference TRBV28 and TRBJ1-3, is DVKVTQSSRYLVKRTGEKVFLECVQDMDHENMFWYRQDPGLGLRLIYFSYDVKMKEKGDIPEGYSVSREKKERFSLILESASTNQTSMYLCASRLGHAGNTIYFGEGSWLTVV.